These 16 T cell receptor beta chains share one sample of origin, sequenced in a study of blood T cell repertoires in COVID-19. Using immunoSEQ multiplex PCR, the repertoire was profiled, and TCRdb retains in-frame clones only, with some absent. The sample has roughly 150,000 clones, under 90% seen once. The sequenced sample consisted of PBMCs or T cells enriched from blood (not recorded which). The origin of the receptors is a woman between 18 and 30 years old who had been exposed to COVID-19.

The V gene is TRBV7-9, the J gene TRBJ2-4; TRBD2 might be the D (6 bases). Germline V gives CDR1 SEHNR, CDR2 FQNEAQ (reference sequence). The CDR3 consists of 15 residues. V was clipped by 2 bases and J by 6 bases, with 14 bases between them. The DNA for the CDR3 is TGTGCCAGCAGCTTAACCAGTGAGGAGGGAAACATTCAGTACTTC. This codes for CASSLTSEEGNIQYF.

This clone has a single count. The chain is built from TRBV7-9 and TRBJ2-2; 8 positions match TRBD2. The V and J ends lost 3 bases and 3 bases, in that order; junction bases with no gene match: 9. The length of the CDR3 is 17 residues. Per germline, CDR1 SEHNR and CDR2 FQNEAQ (reference sequence). This CDR3 is CASSFSRGGIYTGELFF. In DNA, the CDR3 is TGTGCCAGCAGCTTCTCCCGGGGGGGGATCTACACCGGGGAGCTGTTTTTT. Supplemented by reference TRBV7-9 and TRBJ2-2, the full variable domain reads DTGVSQNPRHKITKRGQNVTFRCDPISEHNRLYWYRQTLGQGPEFLTYFQNEAQLEKSRLLSDRFSAERPKGSFSTLEIQRTEQGDSAMYLCASSFSRGGIYTGELFFGEGSRLTVL.

The chain joins TRBV18 to TRBJ2-7; D uncertain. The CDR3 contains 16 residues. Germline values: CDR1 KGHSH, CDR2 LQKENI. The V and J ends lost 2 bases and 1 base respectively, with 15 bases between them. The CDR3 coding sequence is TGTGCCAGCTCACCAGTTGGCGACACAGTATCCTACGAGCAGTACTTC. Amino acid sequence: CASSPVGDTVSYEQYF.

J is TRBJ1-1 and V is TRBV5-5; the D is unclear. The CDR3 has 15 amino acids. V lost 1 base and J 0 bases, leaving 10 bases between the germline ends. The germline CDR1 and CDR2 sequences are SGHKS and YYEKEE (reference sequence). The CDR3: CASSLFGELNTEAFF. The CDR3, as DNA: TGTGCCAGCAGCTTGTTTGGGGAGTTGAACACTGAAGCTTTCTTT.

The chain carries TRBV19 and TRBJ2-2; the D gene is possibly TRBD2 (6 bases). The CDR3 is 17 amino acids. Trimming removed 6 bases from V and 4 bases from J, with 21 bases in between. CDR1 and CDR2 from the germline V gene are LNHDA and SQIVND (reference sequence). CDR3 loop: CASSRRYLRDSTGELFF. The CDR3 coding sequence is TGTGCCAGTAGCCGCCGGTATCTCCGGGACTCCACCGGGGAGCTGTTTTTT.

This clone was recorded only once. CDR3 loop: CASSPTIAGDEQYF. The CDR3 DNA reads TGTGCCAGCAGCCCCACGATAGCGGGAGACGAGCAGTACTTC. This sequence joins TRBV7-9 and TRBJ2-7; 9 bases fit TRBD2. Trimming removed 5 bases from V and 5 bases from J; junction bases left unmatched: 7. The CDR3 runs 14 residues. Germline V CDR1 and CDR2: SEHNR, FQNEAQ (reference sequence).

The chain employs TRBV28 and TRBJ2-5, with D possibly TRBD1 on 6 matching bases. Per the germline V gene, CDR1 is MDHEN and CDR2 is SYDVKM. V gave up 8 bases and J gave up 3 bases, with 19 bases separating them. This CDR3 has 15 amino acids. The DNA of the CDR3 is TGTGCCAGCCATGGTATCCAGGGGATTGAAGAGACCCAGTACTTC. This codes for CASHGIQGIEETQYF.

The chain employs TRBV7-3 and TRBJ2-2, with TRBD1 identical over 8 bases. Germline CDR1 SGHTA, CDR2 FQGTGA. J lost 8 bases, V lost 5 bases, and 7 bases had no gene match. This CDR3 is built from 14 residues. The CDR3 here is CASSTGQGTGELFF. CDR3 nucleotide sequence: TGTGCCAGCAGCACCGGACAGGGTACGGGGGAGCTGTTTTTT.

The rearrangement links TRBV6-6 to TRBJ2-1; the D is unclear. V was cut by 7 bases and J by 5 bases, with 6 bases left in between. The CDR3 covers 11 residues. Germline V gene lookup returns CDR1 MNHNY and CDR2 SVGAGI (reference sequence). CDR3 in DNA: TGTGCCAGCACGGCGGACAATGAGCAGTTCTTC. As protein: CASTADNEQFF.

The rearrangement joins TRBV7-2 to TRBJ1-6; D gene uncertain. The germline gives CDR1 SGHTA, CDR2 FQGNSA. The CDR3 consists of 14 residues. V lost 1 base, J lost 6 bases, and 7 bases lay in between. The CDR3 here is CASSLGGFNSPLHF. The DNA for the CDR3 is TGTGCCAGCAGCTTAGGAGGTTTTAATTCACCCCTCCACTTT. Together with reference TRBV7-2 and TRBJ1-6, the CDR3 gives the full variable domain: GAGVSQSPSNKVTEKGKDVELRCDPISGHTALYWYRQSLGQGLEFLIYFQGNSAPDKSGLPSDRFSAERTGGSVSTLTIQRTQQEDSAVYLCASSLGGFNSPLHFGNGTRLTVT.

This clone was seen more than once but under ten times. V gene TRBV18 combines with J gene TRBJ2-6, with 10 bases fitting TRBD1. Germline CDR1 KGHSH, CDR2 LQKENI. The V and J ends lost 3 bases and 4 bases, in that order; junction bases with no gene match: 12. The CDR3 consists of 19 residues. The CDR3 spells CASSPEVPGQGSGANVLTF. As DNA, the CDR3 is TGTGCCAGCTCACCCGAAGTCCCGGGACAGGGGTCCGGGGCCAACGTCCTGACTTTC. Filled out from reference TRBV18 and TRBJ2-6, the complete variable domain reads NAGVMQNPRHLVRRRGQEARLRCSPMKGHSHVYWYRQLPEEGLKFMVYLQKENIIDESGMPKERFSAEFPKEGPSILRIQQVVRGDSAAYFCASSPEVPGQGSGANVLTFGAGSRLTVL.

CDR3 nucleotides: TGCGCCAGCAGCCAAGTACATATCGGGACAGGGAACACAGATACGCAGTATTTT. This encodes CASSQVHIGTGNTDTQYF. The rearrangement links TRBV4-1 to TRBJ2-3, with TRBD1 matching 9 bases. The length of the CDR3 is 18 residues. CDR1 is MGHRA, CDR2 YSYEKL, per germline. J was trimmed by 2 bases and V by 1 base; bases with no gene match: 10.

The chain couples TRBV4-2 to TRBJ2-5; 7 bases map to TRBD2. The V segment lost 4 bases and the J segment 2 bases; nucleotides outside the gene matches: 10. Per germline, CDR1 LGHNA and CDR2 YNFKEQ. This CDR3 is 16 amino acids long. CDR3 DNA sequence: TGTGCCAGCAGCCCGATCATAGCGGGCTTTCAAGAGACCCAGTACTTC. Protein sequence: CASSPIIAGFQETQYF.

This chain uses TRBV28 with TRBJ2-3, with 7 bases lining up with TRBD2. The CDR3 is 15 amino acids. Germline V gives CDR1 MDHEN, CDR2 SYDVKM. V lost 2 bases and J lost 4; bases outside the gene matches: 6. As DNA, the CDR3 is TGTGCCAGCAGTTTAGAGACTAGCTGGCCAGATACGCAGTATTTT. Its protein product is CASSLETSWPDTQYF.

The chain employs TRBV28 and TRBJ1-2, with TRBD1 matching over 10 bases. The CDR3 extends over 15 amino acids. Losses at the gene ends were 5 bases for V and 7 bases for J; bases not matched to a gene: 10. Germline V gives CDR1 MDHEN, CDR2 SYDVKM. The CDR3 region is CASSPRQGARSGYTF. The CDR3 nucleotides read TGTGCCAGCAGTCCAAGACAGGGGGCGCGGTCTGGCTACACCTTC.

This chain links TRBV5-8 with TRBJ2-2; 7 bases are a match to TRBD2. V was clipped by 0 bases and J by 1 base; unmatched bases: 9. CDR1 SGHTS and CDR2 YDEGEE come from the germline V gene. CDR3 length equals 18 residues. CDR3: CASSLGWITSENTGELFF. DNA of the CDR3: TGTGCCAGCAGCTTGGGGTGGATTACTAGCGAGAACACCGGGGAGCTGTTTTTT.